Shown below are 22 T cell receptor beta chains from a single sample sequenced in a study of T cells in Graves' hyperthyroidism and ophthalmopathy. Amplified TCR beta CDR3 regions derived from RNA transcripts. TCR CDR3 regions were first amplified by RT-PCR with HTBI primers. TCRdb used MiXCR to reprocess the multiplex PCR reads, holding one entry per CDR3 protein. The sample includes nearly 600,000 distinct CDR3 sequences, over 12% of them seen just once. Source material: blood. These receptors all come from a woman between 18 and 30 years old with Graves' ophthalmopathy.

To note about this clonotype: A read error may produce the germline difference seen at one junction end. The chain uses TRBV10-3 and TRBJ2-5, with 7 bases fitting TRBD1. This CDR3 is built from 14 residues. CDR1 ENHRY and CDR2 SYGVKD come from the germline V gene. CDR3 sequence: CAISESTGAEAQYF. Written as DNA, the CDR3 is TGTGCCATCAGTGAGTCAACAGGGGCAGAGGCCCAGTACTTC.

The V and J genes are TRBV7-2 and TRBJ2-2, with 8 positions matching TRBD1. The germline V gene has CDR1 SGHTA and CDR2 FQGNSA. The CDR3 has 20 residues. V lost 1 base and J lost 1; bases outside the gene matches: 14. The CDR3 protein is CASSLGFQGARWMNTGELFF. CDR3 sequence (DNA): TGTGCCAGCAGCTTAGGTTTCCAGGGGGCGCGTTGGATGAACACCGGGGAGCTGTTTTTT. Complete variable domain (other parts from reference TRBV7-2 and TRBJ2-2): GAGVSQSPSNKVTEKGKDVELRCDPISGHTALYWYRQSLGQGLEFLIYFQGNSAPDKSGLPSDRFSAERTGGSVSTLTIQRTQQEDSAVYLCASSLGFQGARWMNTGELFFGEGSRLTVL.

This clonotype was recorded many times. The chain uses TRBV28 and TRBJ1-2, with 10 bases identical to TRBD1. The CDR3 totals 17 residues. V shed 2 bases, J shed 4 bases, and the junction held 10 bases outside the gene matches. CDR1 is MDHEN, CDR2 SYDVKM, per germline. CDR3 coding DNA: TGTGCCAGCAGTTTAGCAGGACAGGGGGAATTTGGCTATGGCTACACCTTC. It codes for CASSLAGQGEFGYGYTF.

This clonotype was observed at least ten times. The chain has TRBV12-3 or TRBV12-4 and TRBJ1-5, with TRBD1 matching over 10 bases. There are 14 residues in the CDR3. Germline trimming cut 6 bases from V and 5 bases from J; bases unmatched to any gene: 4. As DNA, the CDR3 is TGTGCCAGCAGCTACGGGACAGGGGATCAGCCCCAGCATTTT. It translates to CASSYGTGDQPQHF.

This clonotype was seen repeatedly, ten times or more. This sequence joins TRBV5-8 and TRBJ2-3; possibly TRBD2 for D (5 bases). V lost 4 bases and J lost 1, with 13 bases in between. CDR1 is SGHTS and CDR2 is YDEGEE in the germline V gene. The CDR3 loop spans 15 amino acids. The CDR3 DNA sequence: TGTGCCAGCAGCAACGGGCACGGGGGCACAGATACGCAGTATTTT. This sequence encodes CASSNGHGGTDTQYF.

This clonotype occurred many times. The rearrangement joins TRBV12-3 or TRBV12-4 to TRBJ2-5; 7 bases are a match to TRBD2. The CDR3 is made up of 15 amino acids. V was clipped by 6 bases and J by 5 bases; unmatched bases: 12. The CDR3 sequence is CASSPGDYSAETQYF. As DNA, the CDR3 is TGTGCCAGCAGCCCCGGGGACTATTCGGCGGAGACCCAGTACTTC.

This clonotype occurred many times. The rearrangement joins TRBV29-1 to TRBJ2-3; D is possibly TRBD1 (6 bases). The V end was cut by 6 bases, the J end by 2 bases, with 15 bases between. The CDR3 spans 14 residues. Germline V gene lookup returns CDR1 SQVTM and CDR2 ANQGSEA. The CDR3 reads CSVAGTMDTDTQYF. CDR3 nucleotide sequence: TGCAGCGTAGCCGGGACAATGGACACAGATACGCAGTATTTT.

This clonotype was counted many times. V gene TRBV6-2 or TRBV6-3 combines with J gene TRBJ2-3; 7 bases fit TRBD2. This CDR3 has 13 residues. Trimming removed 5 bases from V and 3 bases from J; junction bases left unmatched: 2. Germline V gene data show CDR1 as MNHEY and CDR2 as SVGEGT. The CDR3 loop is CASSPRETDTQYF. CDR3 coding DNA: TGTGCCAGCAGTCCGCGGGAGACAGATACGCAGTATTTT.

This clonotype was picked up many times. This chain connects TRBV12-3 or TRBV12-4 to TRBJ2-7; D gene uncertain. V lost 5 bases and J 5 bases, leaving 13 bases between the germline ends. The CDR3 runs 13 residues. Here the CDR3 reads CASSLGPLHEQYF. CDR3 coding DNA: TGTGCCAGCAGTCTCGGGCCCCTACACGAGCAGTACTTC.

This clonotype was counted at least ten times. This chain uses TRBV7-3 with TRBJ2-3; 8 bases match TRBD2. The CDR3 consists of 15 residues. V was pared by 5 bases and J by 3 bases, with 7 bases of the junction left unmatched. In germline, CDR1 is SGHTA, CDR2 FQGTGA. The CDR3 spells CASSPRTSPTDTQYF. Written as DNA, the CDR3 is TGTGCCAGCAGCCCCCGGACTAGCCCGACAGATACGCAGTATTTT. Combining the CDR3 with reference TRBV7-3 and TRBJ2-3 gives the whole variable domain GAGVSQTPSNKVTEKGKYVELRCDPISGHTALYWYRQSLGQGPEFLIYFQGTGAADDSGLPNDRFFAVRPEGSVSTLKIQRTERGDSAVYLCASSPRTSPTDTQYFGPGTRLTVL.

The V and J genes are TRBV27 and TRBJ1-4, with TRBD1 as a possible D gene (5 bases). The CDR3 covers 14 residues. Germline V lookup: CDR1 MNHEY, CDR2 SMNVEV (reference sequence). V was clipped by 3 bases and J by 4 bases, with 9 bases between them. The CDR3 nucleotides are TGTGCCAGCAGTTTGAGGGACGGTAATGAAAAACTGTTTTTT. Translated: CASSLRDGNEKLFF.

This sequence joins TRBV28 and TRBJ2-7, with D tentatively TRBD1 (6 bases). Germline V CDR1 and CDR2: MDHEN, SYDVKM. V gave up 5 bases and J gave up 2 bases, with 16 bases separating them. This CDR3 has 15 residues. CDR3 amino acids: CASSSTGGPTYEQYF. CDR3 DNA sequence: TGTGCCAGCAGTAGTACTGGGGGCCCAACCTACGAGCAGTACTTC.

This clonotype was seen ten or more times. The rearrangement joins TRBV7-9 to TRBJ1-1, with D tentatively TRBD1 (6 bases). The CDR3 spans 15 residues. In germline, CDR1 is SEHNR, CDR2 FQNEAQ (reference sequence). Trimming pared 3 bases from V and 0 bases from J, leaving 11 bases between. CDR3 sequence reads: CASSLTGGMNTEAFF. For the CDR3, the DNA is TGTGCCAGCAGCTTGACAGGCGGGATGAACACTGAAGCTTTCTTT.

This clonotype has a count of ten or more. CDR3 loop: CASSPPGVSRTDTQYF. CDR3 DNA: TGTGCCAGCTCACCACCAGGAGTCTCACGCACAGATACGCAGTATTTT. The chain couples TRBV18 to TRBJ2-3; D is unresolved. Trimming cost V 0 bases and J 1 base, with 11 bases left between them. This CDR3 comprises 16 residues. The V gene's germline CDR1 is KGHSH and CDR2 LQKENI. Combining the CDR3 with reference TRBV18 and TRBJ2-3 gives the whole variable domain NAGVMQNPRHLVRRRGQEARLRCSPMKGHSHVYWYRQLPEEGLKFMVYLQKENIIDESGMPKERFSAEFPKEGPSILRIQQVVRGDSAAYFCASSPPGVSRTDTQYFGPGTRLTVL.

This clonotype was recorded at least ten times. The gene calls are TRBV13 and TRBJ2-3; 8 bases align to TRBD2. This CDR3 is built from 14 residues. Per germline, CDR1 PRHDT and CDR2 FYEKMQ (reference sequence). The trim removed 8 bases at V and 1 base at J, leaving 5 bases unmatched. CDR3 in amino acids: CASGAGGGTDTQYF. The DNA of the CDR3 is TGTGCCAGCGGGGCGGGAGGTGGCACAGATACGCAGTATTTT.

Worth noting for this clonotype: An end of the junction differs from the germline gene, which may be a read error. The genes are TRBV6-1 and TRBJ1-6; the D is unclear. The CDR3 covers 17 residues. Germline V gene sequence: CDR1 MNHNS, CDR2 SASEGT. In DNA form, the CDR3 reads TGTGCCAGCAGTTACCGGCCCCCGGGTACCTATCATTCACCCCTCCACTTT. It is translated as CASSYRPPGTYHSPLHF.

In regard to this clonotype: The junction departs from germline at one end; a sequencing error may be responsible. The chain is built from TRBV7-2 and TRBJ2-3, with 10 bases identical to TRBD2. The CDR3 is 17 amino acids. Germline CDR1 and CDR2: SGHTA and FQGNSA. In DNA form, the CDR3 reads TGTGCCAACAGCTTATCTCTAGCGGGAGATTACACAGATACGCAGTATTTT. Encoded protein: CANSLSLAGDYTDTQYF.

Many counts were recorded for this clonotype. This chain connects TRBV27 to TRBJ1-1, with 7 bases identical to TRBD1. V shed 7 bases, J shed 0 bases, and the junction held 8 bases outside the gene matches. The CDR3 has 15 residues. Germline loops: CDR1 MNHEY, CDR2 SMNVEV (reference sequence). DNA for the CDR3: TGTGCCAGCACACAAGGGGGCGGAATGAACACTGAAGCTTTCTTT. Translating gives CASTQGGGMNTEAFF.

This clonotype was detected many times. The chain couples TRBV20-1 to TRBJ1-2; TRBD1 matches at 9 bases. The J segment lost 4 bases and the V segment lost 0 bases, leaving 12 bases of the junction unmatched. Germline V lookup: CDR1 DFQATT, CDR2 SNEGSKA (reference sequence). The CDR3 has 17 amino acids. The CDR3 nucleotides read TGCAGTGCTAGAGATCAGCGGGGACAGGGCACCCTCTATGGCTACACCTTC. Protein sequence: CSARDQRGQGTLYGYTF.

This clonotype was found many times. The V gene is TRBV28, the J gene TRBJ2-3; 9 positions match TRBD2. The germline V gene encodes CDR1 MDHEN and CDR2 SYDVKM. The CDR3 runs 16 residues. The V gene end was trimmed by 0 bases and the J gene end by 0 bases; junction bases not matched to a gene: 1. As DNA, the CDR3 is TGTGCCAGCAGTTTATGGCGGGAGGGGAGCACAGATACGCAGTATTTT. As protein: CASSLWREGSTDTQYF.

The CDR3 sequence is CASSFDRGNGYTF. In nucleotides, the CDR3 is TGTGCCAGCAGTTTCGACAGGGGTAATGGCTACACCTTC. V gene TRBV6-2 or TRBV6-3 combines with J gene TRBJ1-2, with TRBD1 identical over 8 bases. The CDR3 extends over 13 amino acids. The V segment lost 4 bases and the J segment 6 bases; nucleotides outside the gene matches: 4. Germline V gene data show CDR1 as MNHEY and CDR2 as SVGEGT.

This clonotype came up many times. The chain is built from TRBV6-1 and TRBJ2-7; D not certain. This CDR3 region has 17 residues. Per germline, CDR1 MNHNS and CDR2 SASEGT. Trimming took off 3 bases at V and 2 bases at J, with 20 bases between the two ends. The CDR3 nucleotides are TGTGCCAGCAGTGATAGTAGAATGACACCCAAACCCTACGAGCAGTACTTC. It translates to CASSDSRMTPKPYEQYF.